These 2 T cell receptor beta chains share one sample of origin, sequenced in a study of early T cells in non-severe SARS-CoV-2 infection. TCRdb re-called the 5' RACE reads with MiXCR, one entry per CDR3 protein. This table holds 45,000 to 75,000 distinct CDR3 sequences, 8% to 9.5% found once. Material: whole blood. These TCRs come from an adult who was a healthcare worker with PCR-confirmed SARS-CoV-2 infection or an uninfected control (not recorded which).

This clonotype appeared many times. The chain combines TRBV6-5 with TRBJ1-2; no definite D call. Deletions cut 3 bases from V and 3 bases from J, with 8 bases between. CDR3 length: 13 residues. CDR1 and CDR2 (germline): MNHEY, SVGAGI. The CDR3 protein is CASSYFPDYGYTF. Written as DNA, the CDR3 is TGTGCCAGCAGTTATTTTCCAGACTATGGCTACACCTTC.

By sample share, this clonotype is medium-sized. V usage is TRBV7-6 and J usage is TRBJ2-1, with D perhaps being TRBD1 or TRBD2 (5 bases each). The germline gives CDR1 SGHVS, CDR2 FNYEAQ. The CDR3 has 17 amino acids. V gave up 5 bases and J gave up 6 bases, with 23 bases separating them. CDR3 sequence (DNA): TGTGCCAGCAGCGGGCCCGGGACCCAATTACTTAGCAATGAGCAGTTCTTC. Its translation: CASSGPGTQLLSNEQFF. Filled out from reference TRBV7-6 and TRBJ2-1, the complete variable domain reads GAGVSQSPRYKVTKRGQDVALRCDPISGHVSLYWYRQALGQGPEFLTYFNYEAQQDKSGLPNDRFSAERPEGSISTLTIQRTEQRDSAMYRCASSGPGTQLLSNEQFFGPGTRLTVL.